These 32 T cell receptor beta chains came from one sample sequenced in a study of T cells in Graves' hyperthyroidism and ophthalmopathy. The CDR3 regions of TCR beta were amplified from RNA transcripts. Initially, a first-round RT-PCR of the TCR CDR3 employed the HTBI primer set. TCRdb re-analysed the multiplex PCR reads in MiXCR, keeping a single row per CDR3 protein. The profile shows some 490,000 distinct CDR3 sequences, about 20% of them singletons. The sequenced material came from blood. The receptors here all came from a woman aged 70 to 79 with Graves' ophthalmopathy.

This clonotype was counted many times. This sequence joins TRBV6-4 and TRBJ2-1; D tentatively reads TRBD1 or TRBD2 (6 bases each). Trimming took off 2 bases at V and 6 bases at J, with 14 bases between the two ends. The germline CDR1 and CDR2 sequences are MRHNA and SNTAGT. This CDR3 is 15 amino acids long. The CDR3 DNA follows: TGTGCCAGCAGTGACGGCAGGGGAGGTAGCAATGAGCAGTTCTTC. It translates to CASSDGRGGSNEQFF.

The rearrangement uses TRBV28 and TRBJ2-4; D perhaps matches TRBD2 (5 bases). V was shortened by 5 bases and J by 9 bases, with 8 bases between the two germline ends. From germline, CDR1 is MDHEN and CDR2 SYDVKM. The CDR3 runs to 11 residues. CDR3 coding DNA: TGTGCCAGCAGTCACGAGGGCATTCAGTACTTC. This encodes CASSHEGIQYF.

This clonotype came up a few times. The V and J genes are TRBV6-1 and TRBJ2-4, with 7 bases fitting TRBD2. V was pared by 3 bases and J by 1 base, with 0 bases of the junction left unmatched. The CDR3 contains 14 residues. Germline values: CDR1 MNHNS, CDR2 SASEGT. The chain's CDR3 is CASSDGGAKNIQYF. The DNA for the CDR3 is TGTGCCAGCAGTGACGGGGGGGCCAAAAACATTCAGTACTTC.

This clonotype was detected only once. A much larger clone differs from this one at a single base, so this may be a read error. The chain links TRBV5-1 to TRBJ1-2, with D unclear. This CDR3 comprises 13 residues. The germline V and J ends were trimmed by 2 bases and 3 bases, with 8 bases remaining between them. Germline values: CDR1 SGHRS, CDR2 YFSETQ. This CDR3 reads CASSFGSDYGYTF. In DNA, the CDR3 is TGCGCCAGCAGCTTTGGGAGCGACTATGGCTACACCTTC.

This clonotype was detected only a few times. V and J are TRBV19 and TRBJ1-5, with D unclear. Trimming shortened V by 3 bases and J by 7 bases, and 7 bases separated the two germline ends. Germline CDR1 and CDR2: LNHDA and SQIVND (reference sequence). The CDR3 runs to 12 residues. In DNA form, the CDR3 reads TGTGCCAGTAGTATCGGTCCCCAGCCCCAGCATTTT. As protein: CASSIGPQPQHF.

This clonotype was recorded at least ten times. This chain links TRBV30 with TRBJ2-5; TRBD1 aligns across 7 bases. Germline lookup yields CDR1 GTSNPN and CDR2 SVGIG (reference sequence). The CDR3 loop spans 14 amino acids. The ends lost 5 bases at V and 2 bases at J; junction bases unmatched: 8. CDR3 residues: CAWERQGLQETQYF. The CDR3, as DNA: TGTGCCTGGGAACGACAGGGCCTGCAAGAGACCCAGTACTTC.

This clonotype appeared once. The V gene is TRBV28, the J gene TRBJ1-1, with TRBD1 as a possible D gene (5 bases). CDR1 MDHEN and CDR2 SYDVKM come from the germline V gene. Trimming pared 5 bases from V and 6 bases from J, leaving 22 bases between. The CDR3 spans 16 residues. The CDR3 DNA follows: TGTGCCAGCAGTCCCCACCTTGGGAGGGACCGACCTGAAGCTTTCTTT. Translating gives CASSPHLGRDRPEAFF.

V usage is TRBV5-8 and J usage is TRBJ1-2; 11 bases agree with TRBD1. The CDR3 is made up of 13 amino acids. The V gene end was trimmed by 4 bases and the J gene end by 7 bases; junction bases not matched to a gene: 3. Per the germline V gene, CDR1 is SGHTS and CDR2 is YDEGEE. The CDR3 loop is CASSRTGGFGYTF. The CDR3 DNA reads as TGTGCCAGCAGCAGGACAGGGGGCTTTGGCTACACCTTC.

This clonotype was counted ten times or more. CDR3 sequence (DNA): TGCGCCAGTGAGGGACTAGCGGGAGACAATGAGCAGTTCTTC. This sequence encodes CASEGLAGDNEQFF. The gene calls are TRBV5-1 and TRBJ2-1, with 14 bases lining up with TRBD2. In germline, CDR1 is SGHRS, CDR2 YFSETQ. The J segment lost 5 bases and the V segment lost 8 bases, leaving 3 bases of the junction unmatched. The CDR3 sequence is 14 residues long.

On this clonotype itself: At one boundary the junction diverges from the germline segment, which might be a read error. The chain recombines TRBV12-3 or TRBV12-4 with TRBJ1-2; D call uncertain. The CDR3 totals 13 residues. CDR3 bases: TGTGTCAGCAGTTCCAACCAGAACTATGGCTACACCTTC. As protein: CVSSSNQNYGYTF.

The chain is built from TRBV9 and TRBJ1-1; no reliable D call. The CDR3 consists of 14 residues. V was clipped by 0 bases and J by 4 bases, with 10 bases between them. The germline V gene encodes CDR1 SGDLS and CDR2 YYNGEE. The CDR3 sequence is CASSVVDDRTEAFF. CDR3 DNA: TGTGCCAGCAGCGTAGTCGACGACCGCACTGAAGCTTTCTTT.

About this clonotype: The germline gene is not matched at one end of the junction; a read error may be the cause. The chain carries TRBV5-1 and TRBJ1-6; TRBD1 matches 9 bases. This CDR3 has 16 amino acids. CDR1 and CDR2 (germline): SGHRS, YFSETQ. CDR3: CASSLVGQGYTSPLHF. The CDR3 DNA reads TGCGCCAGCAGCTTGGTCGGACAGGGGTATACTTCACCCCTCCACTTT.

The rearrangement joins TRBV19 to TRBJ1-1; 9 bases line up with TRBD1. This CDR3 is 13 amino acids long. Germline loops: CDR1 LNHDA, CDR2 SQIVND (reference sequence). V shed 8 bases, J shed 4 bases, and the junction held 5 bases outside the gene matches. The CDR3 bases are TGTGCCAGTGGACGGGACAGGGCCACTGAAGCTTTCTTT. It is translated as CASGRDRATEAFF.

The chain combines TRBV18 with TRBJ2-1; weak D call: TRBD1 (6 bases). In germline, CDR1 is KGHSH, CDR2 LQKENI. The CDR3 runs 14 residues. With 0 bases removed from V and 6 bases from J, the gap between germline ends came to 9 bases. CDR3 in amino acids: CASSPPGHTNEQFF. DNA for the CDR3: TGTGCCAGCTCACCACCGGGACACACCAATGAGCAGTTCTTC.

CDR3 in DNA: TGTGCCAGCAGCTACAGGGAAACCTACGAGCAGTACTTC. Protein: CASSYRETYEQYF. The chain recombines TRBV13 with TRBJ2-7, with D possibly matching TRBD1 (6 bases). The CDR3 is 13 residues long. Looked up from germline, CDR1 is PRHDT and CDR2 is FYEKMQ (reference sequence). Trimming took off 4 bases at V and 2 bases at J, with 9 bases between the two ends.

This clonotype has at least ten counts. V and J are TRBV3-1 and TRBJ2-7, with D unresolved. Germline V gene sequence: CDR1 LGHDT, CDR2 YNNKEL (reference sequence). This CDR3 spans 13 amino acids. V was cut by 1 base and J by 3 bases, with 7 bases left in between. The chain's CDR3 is CASSQVASYEQYF. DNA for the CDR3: TGTGCCAGCAGCCAAGTTGCGAGCTACGAGCAGTACTTC.

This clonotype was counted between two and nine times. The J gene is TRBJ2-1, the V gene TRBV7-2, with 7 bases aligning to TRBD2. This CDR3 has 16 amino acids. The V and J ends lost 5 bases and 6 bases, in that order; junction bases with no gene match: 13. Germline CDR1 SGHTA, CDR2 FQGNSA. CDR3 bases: TGTGCCAGCAGCCAACCGGGGGGTTCGCTGCGCAATGAGCAGTTCTTC. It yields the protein CASSQPGGSLRNEQFF.

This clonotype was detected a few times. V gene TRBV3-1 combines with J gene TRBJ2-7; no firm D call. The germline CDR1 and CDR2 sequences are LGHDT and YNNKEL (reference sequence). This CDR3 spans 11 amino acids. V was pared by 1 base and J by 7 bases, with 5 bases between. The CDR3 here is CASSQVEEQYF. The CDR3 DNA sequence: TGTGCCAGCAGCCAAGTGGAAGAGCAGTACTTC.

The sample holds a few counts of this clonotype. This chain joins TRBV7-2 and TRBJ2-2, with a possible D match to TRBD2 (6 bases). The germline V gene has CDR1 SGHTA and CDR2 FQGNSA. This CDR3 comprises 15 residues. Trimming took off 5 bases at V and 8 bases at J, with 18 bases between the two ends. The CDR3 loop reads CASSRRDFFGGELFF. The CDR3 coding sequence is TGTGCCAGCAGCCGAAGGGACTTTTTCGGTGGGGAGCTGTTTTTT. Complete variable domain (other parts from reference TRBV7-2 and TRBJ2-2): GAGVSQSPSNKVTEKGKDVELRCDPISGHTALYWYRQSLGQGLEFLIYFQGNSAPDKSGLPSDRFSAERTGGSVSTLTIQRTQQEDSAVYLCASSRRDFFGGELFFGEGSRLTVL.

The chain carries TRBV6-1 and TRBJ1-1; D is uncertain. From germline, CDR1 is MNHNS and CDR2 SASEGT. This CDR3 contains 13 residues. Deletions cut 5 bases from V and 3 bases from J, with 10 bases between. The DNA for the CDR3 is TGTGCCAGCAGTTTATTAGAAGACACTGAAGCTTTCTTT. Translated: CASSLLEDTEAFF.

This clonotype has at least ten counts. The CDR3 sequence: CSAPPGGIGDTEAFF. The CDR3 bases are TGCAGTGCTCCGCCGGGGGGAATTGGGGACACTGAAGCTTTCTTT. The chain links TRBV20-1 to TRBJ1-1, with D possibly being TRBD1 (5 bases). The V gene lost 5 bases and the J gene lost 3 bases, with 19 bases spanning the gap. CDR1 and CDR2 (germline): DFQATT, SNEGSKA (reference sequence). This CDR3 spans 15 amino acids.

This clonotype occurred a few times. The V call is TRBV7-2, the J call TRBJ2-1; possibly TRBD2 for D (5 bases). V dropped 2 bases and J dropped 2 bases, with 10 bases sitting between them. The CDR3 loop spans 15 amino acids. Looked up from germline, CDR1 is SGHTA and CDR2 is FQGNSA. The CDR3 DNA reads TGTGCCAGCAGCTTAAATTCCGGGACCTACAATGAGCAGTTCTTC. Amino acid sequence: CASSLNSGTYNEQFF.

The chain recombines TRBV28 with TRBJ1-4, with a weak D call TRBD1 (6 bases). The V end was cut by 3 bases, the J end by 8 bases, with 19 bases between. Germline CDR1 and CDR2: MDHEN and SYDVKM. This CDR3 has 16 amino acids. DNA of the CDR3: TGTGCCAGCAGTTTCGATCAGGGGTTCAACGGGGAAAAACTGTTTTTT. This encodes CASSFDQGFNGEKLFF. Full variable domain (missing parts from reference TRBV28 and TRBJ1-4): DVKVTQSSRYLVKRTGEKVFLECVQDMDHENMFWYRQDPGLGLRLIYFSYDVKMKEKGDIPEGYSVSREKKERFSLILESASTNQTSMYLCASSFDQGFNGEKLFFGSGTQLSVL.

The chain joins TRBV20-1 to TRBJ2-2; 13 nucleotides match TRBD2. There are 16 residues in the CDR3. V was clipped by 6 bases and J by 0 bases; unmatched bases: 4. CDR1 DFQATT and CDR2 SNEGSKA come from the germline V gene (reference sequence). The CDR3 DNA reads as TGCAGTGCCATCGGACTAGCGGGGGCGAACACCGGGGAGCTGTTTTTT. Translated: CSAIGLAGANTGELFF.

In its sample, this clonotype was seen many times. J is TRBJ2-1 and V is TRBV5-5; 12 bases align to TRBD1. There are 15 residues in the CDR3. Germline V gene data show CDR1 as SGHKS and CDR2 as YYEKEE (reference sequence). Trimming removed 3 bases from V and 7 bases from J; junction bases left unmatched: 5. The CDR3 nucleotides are TGTGCCAGCAGCTGGGGACAGGGGGCGCAAAATGAGCAGTTCTTC. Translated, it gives CASSWGQGAQNEQFF. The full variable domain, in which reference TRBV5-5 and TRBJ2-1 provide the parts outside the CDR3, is DAGVTQSPTHLIKTRGQQVTLRCSPISGHKSVSWYQQVLGQGPQFIFQYYEKEERGRGNFPDRFSARQFPNYSSELNVNALLLGDSALYLCASSWGQGAQNEQFFGPGTRLTVL.

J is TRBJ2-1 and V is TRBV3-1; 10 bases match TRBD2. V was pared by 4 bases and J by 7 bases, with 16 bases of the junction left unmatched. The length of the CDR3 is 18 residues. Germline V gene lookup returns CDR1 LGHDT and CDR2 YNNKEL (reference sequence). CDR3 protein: CASSPGISGGRTRNEQFF. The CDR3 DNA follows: TGTGCCAGCAGCCCCGGAATTAGCGGGGGGAGAACGCGTAATGAGCAGTTCTTC.

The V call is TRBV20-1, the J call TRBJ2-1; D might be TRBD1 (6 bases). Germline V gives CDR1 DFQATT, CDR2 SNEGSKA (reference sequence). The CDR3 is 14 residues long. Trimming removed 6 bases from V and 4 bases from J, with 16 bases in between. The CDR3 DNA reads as TGCAGTGCCGGACGGGACACCTCATACAATGAGCAGTTCTTC. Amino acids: CSAGRDTSYNEQFF.

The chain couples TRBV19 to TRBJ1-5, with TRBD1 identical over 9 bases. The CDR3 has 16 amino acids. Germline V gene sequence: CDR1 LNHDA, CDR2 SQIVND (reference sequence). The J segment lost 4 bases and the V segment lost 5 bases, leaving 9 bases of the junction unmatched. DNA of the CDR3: TGTGCCAGTAGTCTGTGGGGACAGGGACGGAATCAGCCCCAGCATTTT. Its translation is CASSLWGQGRNQPQHF. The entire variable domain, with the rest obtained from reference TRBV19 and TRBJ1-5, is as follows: DGGITQSPKYLFRKEGQNVTLSCEQNLNHDAMYWYRQDPGQGLRLIYYSQIVNDFQKGDIAEGYSVSREKKESFPLTVTSAQKNPTAFYLCASSLWGQGRNQPQHFGDGTRLSIL.

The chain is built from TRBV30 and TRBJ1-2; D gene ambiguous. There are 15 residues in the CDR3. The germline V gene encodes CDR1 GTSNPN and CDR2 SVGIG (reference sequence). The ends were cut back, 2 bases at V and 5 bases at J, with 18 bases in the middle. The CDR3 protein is CAWSLNLGAMYGYTF. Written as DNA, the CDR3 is TGTGCCTGGAGTCTAAACTTGGGCGCGATGTATGGCTACACCTTC.

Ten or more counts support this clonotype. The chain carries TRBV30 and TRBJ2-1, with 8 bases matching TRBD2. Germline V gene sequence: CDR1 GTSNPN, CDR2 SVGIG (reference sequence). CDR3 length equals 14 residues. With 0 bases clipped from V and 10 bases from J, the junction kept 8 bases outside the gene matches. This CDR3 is CAWSVRRGAGEQFF. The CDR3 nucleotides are TGTGCCTGGAGTGTACGGCGGGGGGCAGGAGAGCAGTTCTTC.

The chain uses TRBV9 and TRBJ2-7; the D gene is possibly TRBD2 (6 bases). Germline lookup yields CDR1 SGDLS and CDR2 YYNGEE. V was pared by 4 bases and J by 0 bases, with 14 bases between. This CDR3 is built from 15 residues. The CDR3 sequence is CASSTFAGSSYEQYF. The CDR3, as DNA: TGTGCCAGCAGCACCTTTGCGGGGAGCTCCTACGAGCAGTACTTC.

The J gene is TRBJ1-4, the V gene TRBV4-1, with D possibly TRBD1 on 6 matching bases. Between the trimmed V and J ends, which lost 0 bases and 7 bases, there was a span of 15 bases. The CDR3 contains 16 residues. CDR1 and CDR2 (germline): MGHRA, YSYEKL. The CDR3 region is CASSQEPTGLVEKLFF. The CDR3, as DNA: TGCGCCAGCAGCCAAGAGCCCACAGGGTTAGTTGAAAAACTGTTTTTT.